This TCR beta chain stems from a study of long-term antiretroviral therapy in people with HIV. For the study at large: The 2015 immediate-ART recommendation was preceded by the earliest samples by about a decade.

The CDR3 loop spans 12 amino acids. Germline V gene sequence: CDR1 MNHEY, CDR2 SMNVEV (reference sequence). V was clipped by 2 bases and J by 4 bases, with 6 bases between them. Notes on this clone: Antigen: not known.

Sequencing relied on immunoSEQ assay v3.0, run at survey level. Sequenced by immunoSEQ multiplex PCR; TCRdb stores in-frame clones only, minus some. The table lists roughly 20,000 clones, 86% of them singletons. The study, taken as a whole, reports: Clonal expansions arising prior to ART prevailed in the repertoire at every time point.

This material consisted of unsorted PBMCs, taken 1.8 years before starting antiretroviral therapy. The sequence derives from a woman aged 25-40 years with HIV. The genes are TRBV27 and TRBJ2-7; no firm D call. As DNA, the CDR3 is TGTGCCAGCAGTTTAACCGGGTACGAGCAGTACTTC. This encodes CASSLTGYEQYF.